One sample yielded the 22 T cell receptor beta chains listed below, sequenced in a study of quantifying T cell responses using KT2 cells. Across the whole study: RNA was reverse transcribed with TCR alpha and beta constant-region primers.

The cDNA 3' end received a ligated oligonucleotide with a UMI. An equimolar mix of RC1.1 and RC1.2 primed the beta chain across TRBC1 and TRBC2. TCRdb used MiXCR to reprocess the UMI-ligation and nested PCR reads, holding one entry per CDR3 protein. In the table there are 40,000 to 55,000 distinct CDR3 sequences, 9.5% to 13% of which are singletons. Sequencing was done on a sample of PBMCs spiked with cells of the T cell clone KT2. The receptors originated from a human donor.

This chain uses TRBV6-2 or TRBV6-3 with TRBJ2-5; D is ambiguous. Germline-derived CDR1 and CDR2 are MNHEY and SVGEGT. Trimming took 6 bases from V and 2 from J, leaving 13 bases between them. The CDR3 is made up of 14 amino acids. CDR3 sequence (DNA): TGTGCCAGCAGCCGTGACGCAGTTCAAGAGACCCAGTACTTC. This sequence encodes CASSRDAVQETQYF.

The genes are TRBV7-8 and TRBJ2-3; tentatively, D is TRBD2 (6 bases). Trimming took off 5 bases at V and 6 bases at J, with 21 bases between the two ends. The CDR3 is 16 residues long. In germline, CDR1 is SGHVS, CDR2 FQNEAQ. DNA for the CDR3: TGTGCCAGCAGCCCCAGGGTAGCGGATGCGGGGGATACGCAGTATTTT. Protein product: CASSPRVADAGDTQYF.

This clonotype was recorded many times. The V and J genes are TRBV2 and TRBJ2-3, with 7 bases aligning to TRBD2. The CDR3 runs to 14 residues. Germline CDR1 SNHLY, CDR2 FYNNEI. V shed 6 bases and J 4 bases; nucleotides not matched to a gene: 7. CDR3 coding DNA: TGTGCCAGCAGCGCCGCGGGAGTCCCAGATACGCAGTATTTT. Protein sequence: CASSAAGVPDTQYF.

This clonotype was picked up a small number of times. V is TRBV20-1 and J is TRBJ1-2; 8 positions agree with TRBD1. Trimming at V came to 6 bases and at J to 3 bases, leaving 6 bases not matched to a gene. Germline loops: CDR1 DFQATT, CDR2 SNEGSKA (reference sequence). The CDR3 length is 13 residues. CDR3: CSATRGQDYGYTF. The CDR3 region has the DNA TGCAGTGCAACTAGGGGACAGGACTATGGCTACACCTTC.

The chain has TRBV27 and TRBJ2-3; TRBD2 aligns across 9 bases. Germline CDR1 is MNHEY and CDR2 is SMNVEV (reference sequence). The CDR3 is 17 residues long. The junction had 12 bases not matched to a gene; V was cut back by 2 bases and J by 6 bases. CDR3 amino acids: CASSLRPGLAGHDTQYF. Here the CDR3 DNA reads TGTGCCAGCAGTTTACGGCCGGGACTAGCAGGGCACGATACGCAGTATTTT.

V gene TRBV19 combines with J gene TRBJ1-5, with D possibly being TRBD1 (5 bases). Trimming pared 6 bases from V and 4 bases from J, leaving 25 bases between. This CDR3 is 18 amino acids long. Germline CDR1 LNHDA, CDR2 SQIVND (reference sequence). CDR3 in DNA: TGTGCCAGTAGAAAAAAACCCTACGCCGGGCGGACAAATCAGCCCCAGCATTTT. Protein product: CASRKKPYAGRTNQPQHF.

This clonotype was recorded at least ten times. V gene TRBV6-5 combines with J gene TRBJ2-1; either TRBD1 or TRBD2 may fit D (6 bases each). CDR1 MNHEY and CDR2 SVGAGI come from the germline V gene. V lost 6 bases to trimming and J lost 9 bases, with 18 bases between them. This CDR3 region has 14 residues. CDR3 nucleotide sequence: TGTGCCAGCAGCACCTCCGGGGGACAAACTGAGCAGTTCTTC. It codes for CASSTSGGQTEQFF.

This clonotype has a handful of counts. CDR3 amino acids: CASSQRLTGVTEAFF. In DNA, the CDR3 is TGTGCCAGCAGCCAAAGATTGACAGGGGTAACTGAAGCTTTCTTT. The rearrangement links TRBV14 to TRBJ1-1, with 8 bases fitting TRBD1. J was trimmed by 5 bases and V by 2 bases; bases with no gene match: 7. The CDR3 spans 15 residues. Germline values: CDR1 SGHDN, CDR2 FVKESK.

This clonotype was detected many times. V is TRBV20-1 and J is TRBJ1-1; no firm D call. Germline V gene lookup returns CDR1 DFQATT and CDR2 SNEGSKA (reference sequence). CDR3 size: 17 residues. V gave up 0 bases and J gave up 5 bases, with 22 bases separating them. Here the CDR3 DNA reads TGCAGTGCTAGAGAATTTTTAGATAGGCCCGAGGAGACTGAAGCTTTCTTT. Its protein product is CSAREFLDRPEETEAFF.

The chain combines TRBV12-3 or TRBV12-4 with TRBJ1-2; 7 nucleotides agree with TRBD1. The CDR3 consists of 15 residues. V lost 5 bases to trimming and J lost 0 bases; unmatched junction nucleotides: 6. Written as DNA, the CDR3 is TGTGCCAGCAGTCTACCGGGACAGTCTAACTATGGCTACACCTTC. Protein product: CASSLPGQSNYGYTF.

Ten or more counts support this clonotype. The CDR3 DNA reads as TGCGCCAGCCTGAGACTAGCGGGGAACTACAATGAGCAGTTCTTC. It translates to CASLRLAGNYNEQFF. The chain recombines TRBV5-1 with TRBJ2-1; TRBD2 matches at 11 bases. V shed 7 bases and J 3 bases; nucleotides not matched to a gene: 6. This CDR3 is 15 amino acids long. Germline assignment: CDR1 SGHRS and CDR2 YFSETQ.

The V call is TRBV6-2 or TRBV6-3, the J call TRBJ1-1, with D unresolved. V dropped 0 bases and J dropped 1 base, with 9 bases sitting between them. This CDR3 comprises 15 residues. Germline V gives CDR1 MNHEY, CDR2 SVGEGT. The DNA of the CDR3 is TGTGCCAGCAGTTACTCGATGTTCGCGAACACTGAAGCTTTCTTT. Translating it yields CASSYSMFANTEAFF.

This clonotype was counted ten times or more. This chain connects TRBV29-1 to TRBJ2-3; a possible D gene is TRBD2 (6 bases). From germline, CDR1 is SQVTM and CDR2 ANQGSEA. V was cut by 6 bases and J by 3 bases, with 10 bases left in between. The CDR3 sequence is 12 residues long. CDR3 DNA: TGCAGCGTGGCTAGCGTAACAGATACGCAGTATTTT. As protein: CSVASVTDTQYF.

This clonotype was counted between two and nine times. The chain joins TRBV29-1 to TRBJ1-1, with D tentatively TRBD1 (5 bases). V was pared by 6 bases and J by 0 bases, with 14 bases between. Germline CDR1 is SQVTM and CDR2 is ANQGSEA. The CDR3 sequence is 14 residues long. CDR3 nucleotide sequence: TGCAGCGTCGACCTTGGGACGTTGAACACTGAAGCTTTCTTT. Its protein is CSVDLGTLNTEAFF. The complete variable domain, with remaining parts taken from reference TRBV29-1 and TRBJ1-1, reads SAVISQKPSRDICQRGTSLTIQCQVDSQVTMMFWYRQQPGQSLTLIATANQGSEATYESGFVIDKFPISRPNLTFSTLTVSNMSPEDSSIYLCSVDLGTLNTEAFFGQGTRLTVV.

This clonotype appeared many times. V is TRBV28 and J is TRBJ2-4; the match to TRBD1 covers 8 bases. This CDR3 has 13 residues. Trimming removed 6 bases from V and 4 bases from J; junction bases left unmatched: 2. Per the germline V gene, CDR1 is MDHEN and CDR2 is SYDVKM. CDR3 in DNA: TGTGCCAGCAGGGGACAGGATAAAAACATTCAGTACTTC. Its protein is CASRGQDKNIQYF.

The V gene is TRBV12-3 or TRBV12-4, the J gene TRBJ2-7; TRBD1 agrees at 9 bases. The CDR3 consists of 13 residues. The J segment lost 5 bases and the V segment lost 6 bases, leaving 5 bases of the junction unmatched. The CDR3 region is CASRQGQGNEQYF. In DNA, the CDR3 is TGTGCCAGCAGGCAAGGACAGGGGAACGAGCAGTACTTC.

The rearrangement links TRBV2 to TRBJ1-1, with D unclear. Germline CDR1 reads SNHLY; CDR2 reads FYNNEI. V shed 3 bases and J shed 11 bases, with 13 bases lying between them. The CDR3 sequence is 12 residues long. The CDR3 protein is CASSDQALGAFF. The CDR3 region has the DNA TGTGCCAGCAGTGATCAGGCACTAGGGGCTTTCTTT.

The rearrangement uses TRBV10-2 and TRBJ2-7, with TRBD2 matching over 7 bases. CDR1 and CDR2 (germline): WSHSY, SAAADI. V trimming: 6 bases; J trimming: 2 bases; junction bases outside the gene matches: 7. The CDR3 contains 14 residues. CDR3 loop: CASSGDYLTYEQYF. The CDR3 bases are TGCGCCAGCAGCGGGGACTACCTGACCTACGAGCAGTACTTC.

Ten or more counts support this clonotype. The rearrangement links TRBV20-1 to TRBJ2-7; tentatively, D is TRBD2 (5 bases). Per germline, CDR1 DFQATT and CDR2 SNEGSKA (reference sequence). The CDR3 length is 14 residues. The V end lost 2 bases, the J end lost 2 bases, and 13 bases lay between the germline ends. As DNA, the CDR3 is TGCAGTGCTAGAAAGGGCGGAGGCACCTACGAGCAGTACTTC. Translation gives CSARKGGGTYEQYF.

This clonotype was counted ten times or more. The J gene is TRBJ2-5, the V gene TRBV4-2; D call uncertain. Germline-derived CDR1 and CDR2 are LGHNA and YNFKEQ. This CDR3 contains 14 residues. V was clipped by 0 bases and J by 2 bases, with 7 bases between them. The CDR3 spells CASSQERAQETQYF. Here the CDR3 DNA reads TGTGCCAGCAGCCAAGAGCGCGCGCAAGAGACCCAGTACTTC.

As DNA, the CDR3 is TGCGCCAGCAGCTTGAGTTGGGAGCAGTTCTTC. Encoded protein: CASSLSWEQFF. The gene calls are TRBV5-1 and TRBJ2-1; D is unresolved. Germline loops: CDR1 SGHRS, CDR2 YFSETQ. With 1 base removed from V and 10 bases from J, the gap between germline ends came to 6 bases. There are 11 residues in the CDR3.

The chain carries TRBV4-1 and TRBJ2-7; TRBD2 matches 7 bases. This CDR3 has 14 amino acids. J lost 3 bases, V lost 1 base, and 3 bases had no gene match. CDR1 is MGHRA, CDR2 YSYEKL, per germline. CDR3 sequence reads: CASSQGPSGYEQYF. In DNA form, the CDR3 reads TGCGCCAGCAGCCAAGGCCCTAGCGGCTACGAGCAGTACTTC.